This T cell receptor (beta chain) was captured by sequencing in a study of shared clonotypes between healthy human individuals. At the level of the study: CD4 naive and CD4 memory each took three plates per donor, while CD8 naive took two and CD8 memory one. Broader study findings: Of the naive CD4 clonotypes, around 5% were shared across several donors. Estimated richness was generally greater in naive than memory subsets.

Concerning this clone itself: Its cognate antigen is unknown. The same CDR3 is also encoded by other DNA sequences in this sample.

Germline V lookup: CDR1 SGHRS, CDR2 YFSETQ. Deletions cut 2 bases from V and 6 bases from J, with 7 bases between. The CDR3 extends over 12 amino acids. CD4+ cell separation produced CD45RA+ naive and CD45RA-negative memory subsets. Profiled with immunoSEQ multiplex PCR; TCRdb holds only in-frame clones, not every one. Of over a million clones listed, roughly 96% were seen once; the top ten hold 1% to 1.5%. This rearrangement joins TRBV5-1 to TRBJ2-3; D remains ambiguous. The sequenced material came from naive CD4+ T cells sorted from blood. Indicated subset: CD45RA+ positively selected. The clonotype originates from a man aged 25-45 years in good health. In nucleotides, the CDR3 is TGCGCCAGCAGCTTAACCACGGATACGCAGTATTTT. Translating it yields CASSLTTDTQYF.